This TCR beta chain was sequenced for a study of T cell responses to AZD1222 COVID-19 vaccine. CDR1 and CDR2 (germline): LGHDT, YNNKEL (reference sequence). The CDR3 is 15 amino acids in total, end residues counted. Pooled samples include second doses given at about 4 or 12 weeks. Repertoires were generated with immunoSEQ multiplex PCR, while TCRdb's copy carries only in-frame clones and drops some. The repertoire includes about 130,000 clones, roughly 88% of them detected once, and around 5.3% sits in the top ten. This clone appeared a single time. What it recognizes is unknown. The limits of the CDR3 on the DNA are not certain, so only TCRdb's listed CDR3 is given. Study conclusions and caveats: With dominance at 160-218 and 743-854, vaccine-associated CD4 TCRs spanned spike. The donors showed a predominance of white British ancestry and of females, with possible underestimation of clonal diversity. Repertoire collection took place solely once the T cell response had peaked.

V is TRBV3-1 (or the pseudogene TRBV3-2) and J is TRBJ2-1; the DNA was not compared with TRBD2, the D call given in the table. The sequencing used peripheral blood, collected 28 days after the second AZD1222 dose. The source is an adult who received the AZD1222 COVID-19 vaccine. The chain's CDR3 is CASSQSTVAGGTRFF.